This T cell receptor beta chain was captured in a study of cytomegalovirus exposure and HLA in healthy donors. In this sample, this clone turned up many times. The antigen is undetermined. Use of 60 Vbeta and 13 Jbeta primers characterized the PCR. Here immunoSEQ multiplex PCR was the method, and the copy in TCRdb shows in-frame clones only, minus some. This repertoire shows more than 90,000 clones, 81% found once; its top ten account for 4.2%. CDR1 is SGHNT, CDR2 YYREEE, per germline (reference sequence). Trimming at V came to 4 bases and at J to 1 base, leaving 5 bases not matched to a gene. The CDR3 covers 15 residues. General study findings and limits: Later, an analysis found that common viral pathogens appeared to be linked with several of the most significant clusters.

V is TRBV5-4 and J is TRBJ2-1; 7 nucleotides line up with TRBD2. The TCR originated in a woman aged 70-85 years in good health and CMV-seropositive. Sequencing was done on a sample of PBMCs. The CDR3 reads CASSPREGSYNEQFF. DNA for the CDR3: TGTGCCAGCAGCCCCAGGGAGGGGTCCTACAATGAGCAGTTCTTC. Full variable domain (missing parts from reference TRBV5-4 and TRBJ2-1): ETGVTQSPTHLIKTRGQQVTLRCSSQSGHNTVSWYQQALGQGPQFIFQYYREEENGRGNFPPRFSGLQFPNYSSELNVNALELDDSALYLCASSPREGSYNEQFFGPGTRLTVL.